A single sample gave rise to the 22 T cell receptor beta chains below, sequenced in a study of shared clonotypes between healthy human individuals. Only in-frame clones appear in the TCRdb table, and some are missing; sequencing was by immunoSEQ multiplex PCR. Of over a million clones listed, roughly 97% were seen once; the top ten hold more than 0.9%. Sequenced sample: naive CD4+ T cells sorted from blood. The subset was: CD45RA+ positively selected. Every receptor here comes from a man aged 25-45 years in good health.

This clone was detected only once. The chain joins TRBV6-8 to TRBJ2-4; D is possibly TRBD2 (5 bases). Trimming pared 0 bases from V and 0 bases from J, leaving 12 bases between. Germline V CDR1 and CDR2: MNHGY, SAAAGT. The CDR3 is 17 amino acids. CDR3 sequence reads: CASSYSLGMVAKNIQYF. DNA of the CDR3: TGTGCCAGCAGTTACTCGCTCGGGATGGTAGCCAAAAACATTCAGTACTTC.

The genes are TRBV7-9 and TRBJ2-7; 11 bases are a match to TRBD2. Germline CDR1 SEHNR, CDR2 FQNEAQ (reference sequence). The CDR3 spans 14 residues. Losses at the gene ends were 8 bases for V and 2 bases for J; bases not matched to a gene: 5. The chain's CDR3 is CASQLAGVTYEQYF. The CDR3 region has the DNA TGTGCCAGCCAACTAGCGGGGGTAACCTACGAGCAGTACTTC.

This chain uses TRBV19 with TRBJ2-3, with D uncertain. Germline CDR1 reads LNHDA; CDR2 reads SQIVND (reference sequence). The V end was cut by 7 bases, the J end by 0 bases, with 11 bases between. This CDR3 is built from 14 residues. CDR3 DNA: TGTGCCAGTAAATTCGCGTCTAGCACAGATACGCAGTATTTT. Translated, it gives CASKFASSTDTQYF.

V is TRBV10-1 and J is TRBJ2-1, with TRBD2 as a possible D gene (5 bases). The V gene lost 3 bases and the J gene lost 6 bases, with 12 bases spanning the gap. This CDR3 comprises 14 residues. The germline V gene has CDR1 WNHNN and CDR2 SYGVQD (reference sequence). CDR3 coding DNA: TGCGCCAGCAGTGACCAAGCGGCACTCAATGAGCAGTTCTTC. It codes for CASSDQAALNEQFF.

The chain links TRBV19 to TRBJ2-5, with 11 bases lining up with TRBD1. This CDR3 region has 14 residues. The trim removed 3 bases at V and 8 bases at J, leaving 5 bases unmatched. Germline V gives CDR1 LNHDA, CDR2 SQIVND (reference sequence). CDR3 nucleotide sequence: TGTGCCAGTAGTATGGGGACAGGGGGAAGTACCCAGTACTTC. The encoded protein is CASSMGTGGSTQYF.

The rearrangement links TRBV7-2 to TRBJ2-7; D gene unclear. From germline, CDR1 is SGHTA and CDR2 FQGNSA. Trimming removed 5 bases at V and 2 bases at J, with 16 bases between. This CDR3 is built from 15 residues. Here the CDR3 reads CASSPSRSGTYEQYF. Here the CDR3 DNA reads TGTGCCAGCAGCCCGAGTCGGTCGGGCACCTACGAGCAGTACTTC.

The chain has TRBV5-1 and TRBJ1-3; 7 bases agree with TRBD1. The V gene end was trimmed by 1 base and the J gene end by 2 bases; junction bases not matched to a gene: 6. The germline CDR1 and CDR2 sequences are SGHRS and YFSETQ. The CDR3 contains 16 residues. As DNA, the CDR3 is TGCGCCAGCAGCTTGACGAGAGGGGGCGCTGGAAACACCATATATTTT. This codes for CASSLTRGGAGNTIYF.

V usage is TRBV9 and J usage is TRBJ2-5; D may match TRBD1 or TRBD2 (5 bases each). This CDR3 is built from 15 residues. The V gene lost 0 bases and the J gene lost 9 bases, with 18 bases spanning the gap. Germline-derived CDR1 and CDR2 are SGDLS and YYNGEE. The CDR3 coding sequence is TGTGCCAGCAGCGTAGGCTGGGACCGCACTTGGGCCCAGTACTTC. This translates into CASSVGWDRTWAQYF.

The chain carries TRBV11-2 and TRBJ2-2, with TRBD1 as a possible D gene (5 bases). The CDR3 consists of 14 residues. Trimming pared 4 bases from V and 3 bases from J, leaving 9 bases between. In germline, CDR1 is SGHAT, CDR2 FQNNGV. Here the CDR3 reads CASSSSRDTGELFF. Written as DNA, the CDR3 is TGTGCCAGCAGCTCCTCCAGGGACACCGGGGAGCTGTTTTTT.

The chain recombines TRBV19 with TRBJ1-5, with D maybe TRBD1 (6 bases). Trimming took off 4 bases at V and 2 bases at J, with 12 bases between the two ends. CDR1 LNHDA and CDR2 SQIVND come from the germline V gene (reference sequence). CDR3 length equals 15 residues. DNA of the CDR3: TGTGCCAGTAGTACACCCCACAGGGGCAATCAGCCCCAGCATTTT. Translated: CASSTPHRGNQPQHF.

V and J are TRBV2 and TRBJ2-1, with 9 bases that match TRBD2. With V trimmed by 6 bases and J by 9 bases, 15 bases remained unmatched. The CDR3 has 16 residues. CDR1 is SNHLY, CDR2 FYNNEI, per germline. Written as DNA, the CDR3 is TGTGCCAGCAGGAACGATTATATAGCGGGAGCATTTGAGCAGTTCTTC. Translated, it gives CASRNDYIAGAFEQFF.

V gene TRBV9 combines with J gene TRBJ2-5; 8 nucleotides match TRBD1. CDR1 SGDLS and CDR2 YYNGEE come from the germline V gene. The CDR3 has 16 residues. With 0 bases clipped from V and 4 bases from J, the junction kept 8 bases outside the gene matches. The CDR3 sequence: CASSVGGQGLGETQYF. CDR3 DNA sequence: TGTGCCAGCAGCGTAGGCGGACAGGGTCTAGGAGAGACCCAGTACTTC.

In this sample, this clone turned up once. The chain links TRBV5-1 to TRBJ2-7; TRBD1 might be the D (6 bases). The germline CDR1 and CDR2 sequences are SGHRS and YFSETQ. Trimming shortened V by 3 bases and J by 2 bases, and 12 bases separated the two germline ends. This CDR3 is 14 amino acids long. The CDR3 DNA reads TGCGCCAGCAGCTGGACAGATAACACCTACGAGCAGTACTTC. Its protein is CASSWTDNTYEQYF.

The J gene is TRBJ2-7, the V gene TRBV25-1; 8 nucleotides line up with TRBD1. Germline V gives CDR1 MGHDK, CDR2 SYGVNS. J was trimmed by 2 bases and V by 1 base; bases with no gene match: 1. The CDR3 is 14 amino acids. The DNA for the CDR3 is TGTGCCAGCAGTGAATCCAGGGGGCCCTACGAGCAGTACTTC. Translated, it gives CASSESRGPYEQYF.

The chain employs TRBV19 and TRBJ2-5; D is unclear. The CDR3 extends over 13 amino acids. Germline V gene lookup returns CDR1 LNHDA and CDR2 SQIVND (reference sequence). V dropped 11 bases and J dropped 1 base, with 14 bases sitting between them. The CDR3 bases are TGTGCCGTTTCCGTGGGCCGCCAAGAGACCCAGTACTTC. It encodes CAVSVGRQETQYF.

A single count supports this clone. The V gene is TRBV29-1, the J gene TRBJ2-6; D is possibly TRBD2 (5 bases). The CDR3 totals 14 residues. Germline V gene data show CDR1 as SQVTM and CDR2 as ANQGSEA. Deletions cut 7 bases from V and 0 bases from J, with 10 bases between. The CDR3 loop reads CSAGVLSGANVLTF. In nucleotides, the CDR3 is TGCAGCGCCGGGGTTCTCTCTGGGGCCAACGTCCTGACTTTC. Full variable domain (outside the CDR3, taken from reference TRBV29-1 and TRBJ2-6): SAVISQKPSRDICQRGTSLTIQCQVDSQVTMMFWYRQQPGQSLTLIATANQGSEATYESGFVIDKFPISRPNLTFSTLTVSNMSPEDSSIYLCSAGVLSGANVLTFGAGSRLTVL.

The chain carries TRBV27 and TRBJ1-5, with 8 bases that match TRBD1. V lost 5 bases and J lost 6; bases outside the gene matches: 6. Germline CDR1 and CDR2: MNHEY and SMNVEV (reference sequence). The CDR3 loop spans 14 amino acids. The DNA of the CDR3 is TGTGCCAGCAGTAACGACAGGGGACTTCAGCCCCAGCATTTT. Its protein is CASSNDRGLQPQHF.

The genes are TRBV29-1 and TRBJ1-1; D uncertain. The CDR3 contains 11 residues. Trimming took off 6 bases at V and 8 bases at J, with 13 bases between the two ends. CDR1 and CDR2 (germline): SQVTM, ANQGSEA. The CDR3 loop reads CSVSEGGEAFF. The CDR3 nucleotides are TGCAGCGTCAGTGAGGGCGGGGAAGCTTTCTTT. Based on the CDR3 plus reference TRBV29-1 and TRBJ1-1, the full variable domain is SAVISQKPSRDICQRGTSLTIQCQVDSQVTMMFWYRQQPGQSLTLIATANQGSEATYESGFVIDKFPISRPNLTFSTLTVSNMSPEDSSIYLCSVSEGGEAFFGQGTRLTVV.

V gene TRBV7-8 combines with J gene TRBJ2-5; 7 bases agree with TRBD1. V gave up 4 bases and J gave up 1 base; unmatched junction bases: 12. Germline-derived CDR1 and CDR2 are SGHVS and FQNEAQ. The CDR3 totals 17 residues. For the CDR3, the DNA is TGTGCCAGCAGCTCTAGGACAGGCCTGACCTCCCAAGAGACCCAGTACTTC. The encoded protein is CASSSRTGLTSQETQYF.

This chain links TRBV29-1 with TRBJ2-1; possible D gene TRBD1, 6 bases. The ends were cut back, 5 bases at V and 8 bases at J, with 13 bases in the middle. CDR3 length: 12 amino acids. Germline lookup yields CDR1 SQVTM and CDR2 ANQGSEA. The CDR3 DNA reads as TGCAGCGTTACCCAGGGGAAATATGAGCAGTTCTTC. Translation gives CSVTQGKYEQFF.

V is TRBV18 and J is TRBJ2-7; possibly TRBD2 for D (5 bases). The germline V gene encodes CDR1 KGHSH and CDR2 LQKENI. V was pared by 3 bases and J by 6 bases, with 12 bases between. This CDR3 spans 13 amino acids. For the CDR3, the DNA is TGTGCCAGCTCACCGAACGAGGGTTTCGAGCAGTACTTC. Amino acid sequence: CASSPNEGFEQYF.

The CDR3 DNA sequence: TGTGCCATCAGTGGCTCACTAGCGGGACAAGAGACCCAGTACTTC. Its protein product is CAISGSLAGQETQYF. The chain is built from TRBV10-3 and TRBJ2-5; 10 positions match TRBD2. CDR1 and CDR2 from the germline V gene are ENHRY and SYGVKD. Losses at the gene ends were 4 bases for V and 2 bases for J; bases not matched to a gene: 4. CDR3 size: 15 residues.